The 12 T cell receptor beta chains given below trace back to one sample, sequenced in a study of T cells after yellow fever vaccination. TCRdb independently ran MiXCR on the 5' RACE reads; one entry per CDR3 protein. This sample has about 630,000 distinct CDR3 sequences, with roughly an eighth found just once. Sequenced here: PBMCs, sampled on the day of the yellow fever booster vaccination. The receptors come from a man aged 25-40 years who received the YFV17D yellow fever vaccine.

The V gene is TRBV4-1, the J gene TRBJ2-1, with TRBD2 identical over 7 bases. The CDR3 consists of 16 residues. CDR1 is MGHRA and CDR2 is YSYEKL in the germline V gene. V trimming: 0 bases; J trimming: 4 bases; junction bases outside the gene matches: 6. The CDR3 DNA sequence: TGCGCCAGCAGCCAAGATGCCAGCGGGAAATACAATGAGCAGTTCTTC. Its translation is CASSQDASGKYNEQFF.

The chain combines TRBV21-1 with TRBJ2-5; TRBD1, the table's D call, was not compared with the DNA. TRBV21-1 represents a pseudogene. CDR3 size: 15 residues. The CDR3 nucleotides read TGTGCCAGCAGCCCCGGGGCCTCGGGCCAAGAGACCCAGTACTTC. It encodes CASSPGASGQETQYF.

This chain joins TRBV6-2 or TRBV6-3 and TRBJ1-4; 9 positions match TRBD1. Germline loops: CDR1 MNHEY, CDR2 SVGEGT. V shed 6 bases and J 8 bases; nucleotides not matched to a gene: 7. The CDR3 has 14 amino acids. The CDR3 spells CASRPGQGGEKLFF. The CDR3, as DNA: TGTGCCAGCAGGCCGGGACAGGGCGGCGAAAAACTGTTTTTT.

This clonotype occurred a few times. The V and J genes are TRBV20-1 and TRBJ2-2, with 9 bases identical to TRBD2. CDR3 size: 14 residues. Germline assignment: CDR1 DFQATT and CDR2 SNEGSKA (reference sequence). J was trimmed by 7 bases and V by 3 bases; bases with no gene match: 6. The CDR3 nucleotides are TGCAGTGCTAGGAAGCGGGAGGTAAACGGGGAGCTGTTTTTT. Translating it yields CSARKREVNGELFF.

This sequence joins TRBV25-1 and TRBJ2-7; D unclear. Germline CDR1 and CDR2: MGHDK and SYGVNS. The V end lost 4 bases, the J end lost 5 bases, and 6 bases lay between the germline ends. The CDR3 length is 11 residues. CDR3 sequence: CASSVANEQYF. The CDR3 nucleotides are TGTGCCAGCAGTGTCGCCAACGAGCAGTACTTC.

In its sample, this clonotype was seen a few times. The rearrangement uses TRBV6-2 or TRBV6-3 and TRBJ2-7, with 8 bases lining up with TRBD2. Germline assignment: CDR1 MNHEY and CDR2 SVGEGT. V trimming: 2 bases; J trimming: 5 bases; junction bases outside the gene matches: 5. This CDR3 has 14 residues. Written as DNA, the CDR3 is TGTGCCAGCAGTTACGGCGGGAGGCGCCACGAGCAGTACTTC. Translated: CASSYGGRRHEQYF.

This sequence joins TRBV6-1 and TRBJ1-2; D gene uncertain. The CDR3 runs to 14 residues. The V end was cut by 2 bases, the J end by 8 bases, with 15 bases between. Per the germline V gene, CDR1 is MNHNS and CDR2 is SASEGT. The CDR3 reads CASSEWTYGAGYTF. DNA for the CDR3: TGTGCCAGCAGTGAATGGACCTACGGAGCGGGCTACACCTTC.

This clonotype occurred a few times. The CDR3 DNA sequence: TGTGCCAGCAGTTTGACCAGGGCGGGGACTGAAGCTTTCTTT. Translated, it gives CASSLTRAGTEAFF. The chain has TRBV12-3 or TRBV12-4 and TRBJ1-1; tentative D call: TRBD1 (5 bases). V was trimmed by 3 bases and J by 5 bases, leaving 13 bases between them. The CDR3 has 14 residues.

V gene TRBV5-5 combines with J gene TRBJ2-3, with D tentatively TRBD1 (5 bases). The CDR3 contains 16 residues. Trimming took off 5 bases at V and 4 bases at J, with 20 bases between the two ends. Germline-derived CDR1 and CDR2 are SGHKS and YYEKEE (reference sequence). As DNA, the CDR3 is TGTGCCAGCAGGCCAATACCGACAGACCCACCAGATACGCAGTATTTT. This translates into CASRPIPTDPPDTQYF. The full variable domain, its missing parts supplied by reference TRBV5-5 and TRBJ2-3, is DAGVTQSPTHLIKTRGQQVTLRCSPISGHKSVSWYQQVLGQGPQFIFQYYEKEERGRGNFPDRFSARQFPNYSSELNVNALLLGDSALYLCASRPIPTDPPDTQYFGPGTRLTVL.

The chain is built from TRBV20-1 and TRBJ2-7; the D is unclear. This CDR3 is 14 amino acids long. From germline, CDR1 is DFQATT and CDR2 SNEGSKA (reference sequence). V lost 6 bases and J lost 0, with 15 bases in between. The CDR3 region has the DNA TGCAGTGCAGCGAAGGTAGACACCTCCTACGAGCAGTACTTC. This gives the protein CSAAKVDTSYEQYF.

The CDR3 is CASSPPLQGASGYTF. In DNA, the CDR3 is TGTGCCAGCTCACCCCCTCTACAGGGGGCGTCTGGCTACACCTTC. The chain recombines TRBV18 with TRBJ1-2, with 9 bases identical to TRBD1. The CDR3 is made up of 15 amino acids. The junction had 9 bases not matched to a gene; V was cut back by 3 bases and J by 7 bases. The V gene's germline CDR1 is KGHSH and CDR2 LQKENI.

The CDR3 protein is CASRKSGSRDEQFF. CDR3 coding DNA: TGTGCCAGCAGGAAGAGCGGGAGTCGGGATGAGCAGTTCTTC. This sequence joins TRBV6-1 and TRBJ2-1; 8 nucleotides agree with TRBD2. The germline CDR1 and CDR2 sequences are MNHNS and SASEGT. Trimming at V came to 6 bases and at J to 8 bases, leaving 9 bases not matched to a gene. The CDR3 consists of 14 residues.